This TCR beta chain was captured in a study of Graves' ophthalmopathy and Graves' hyperthyroidism. This clonotype was detected ten times or more. The CDR3 has 14 amino acids. V dropped 4 bases and J dropped 5 bases, with 15 bases sitting between them. CDR1 is MNHNS and CDR2 is SASEGT in the germline V gene. Researchers took RNA transcripts and amplified TCR beta CDR3 regions from them. The workflow started with a first-round RT-PCR run with HTBI primers and then moved on to a second-round multiplex PCR. TCRdb re-called the multiplex PCR reads with MiXCR, one entry per CDR3 protein. The sample holds hundreds of thousands of distinct CDR3 sequences, roughly 21% seen once.

This receptor was obtained from a woman aged 18-29 years with stable Graves' hyperthyroidism. Specimen: peripheral blood. The gene calls are TRBV6-1 and TRBJ2-7; D is perhaps TRBD1 (5 bases). The CDR3 sequence is CASSAKDKNNEQYF. Here the CDR3 DNA reads TGTGCCAGCAGTGCGAAGGACAAGAATAACGAGCAGTACTTC.